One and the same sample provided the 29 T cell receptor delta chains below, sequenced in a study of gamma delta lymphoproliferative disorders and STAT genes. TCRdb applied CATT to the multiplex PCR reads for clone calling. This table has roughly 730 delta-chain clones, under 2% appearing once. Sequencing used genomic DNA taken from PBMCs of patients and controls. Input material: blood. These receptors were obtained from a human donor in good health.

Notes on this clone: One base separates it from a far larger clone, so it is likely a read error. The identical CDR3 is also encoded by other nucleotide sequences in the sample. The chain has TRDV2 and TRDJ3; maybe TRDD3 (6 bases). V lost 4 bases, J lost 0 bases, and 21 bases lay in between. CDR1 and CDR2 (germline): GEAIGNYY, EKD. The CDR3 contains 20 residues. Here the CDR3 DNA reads TGTGCCTGTGATACCTCCGGGGGACACCCTCTCTCCTGGGACACCCGACAGATGTTTTTC. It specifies CACDTSGGHPLSWDTRQMFF.

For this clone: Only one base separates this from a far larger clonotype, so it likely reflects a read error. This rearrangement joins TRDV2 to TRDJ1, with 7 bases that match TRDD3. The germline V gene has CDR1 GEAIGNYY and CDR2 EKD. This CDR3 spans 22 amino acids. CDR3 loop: CARDTLREPSRRVGEWAGKLIF. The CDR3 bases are TGTGCCCGTGACACTCTTCGGGAGCCAAGTCGGCGTGTGGGGGAGTGGGCCGGTAAACTCATCTTT.

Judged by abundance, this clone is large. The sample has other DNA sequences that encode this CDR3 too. CDR3 coding DNA: TGTGCAGCAAACGTCGGCCTTCCGGGGGAATTGCGCCTGGGGGATACCTTCCCCACCGATAAACTCATCTTT. Translating it yields CAANVGLPGELRLGDTFPTDKLIF. This chain links TRAV29/DV5 with TRDJ1, with 11 bases matching TRDD3. This CDR3 has 24 residues. Germline V gene lookup returns CDR1 NSMFDY and CDR2 ISSIKDK. V shed 3 bases and J 1 base; nucleotides not matched to a gene: 32. The full variable domain, with the rest looked up from reference TRAV29/DV5 and TRDJ1, is DQQVKQNSPSLSVQEGRISILNCDYTNSMFDYFLWYKKYPAEGPTFLISISSIKDKNEDGRFTVFLNKSAKHLSLHIVPSQPGDSAVYFCAANVGLPGELRLGDTFPTDKLIFGKGTRVTVEP.

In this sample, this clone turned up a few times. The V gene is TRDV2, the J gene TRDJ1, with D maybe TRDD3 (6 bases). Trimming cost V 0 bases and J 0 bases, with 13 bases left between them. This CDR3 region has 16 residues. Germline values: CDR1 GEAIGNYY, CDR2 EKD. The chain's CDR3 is CACDTGGSTNTDKLIF. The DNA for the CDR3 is TGTGCCTGTGACACCGGGGGGAGCACAAACACCGATAAACTCATCTTT.

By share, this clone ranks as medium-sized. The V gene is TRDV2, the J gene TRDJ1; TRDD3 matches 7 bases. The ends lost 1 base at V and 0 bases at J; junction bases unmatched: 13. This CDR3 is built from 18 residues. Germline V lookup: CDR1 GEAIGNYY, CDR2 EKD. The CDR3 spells CACDTVVRGDLNTDKLIF. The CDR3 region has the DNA TGTGCCTGTGACACGGTAGTTAGGGGGGATCTCAACACCGATAAACTCATCTTT.

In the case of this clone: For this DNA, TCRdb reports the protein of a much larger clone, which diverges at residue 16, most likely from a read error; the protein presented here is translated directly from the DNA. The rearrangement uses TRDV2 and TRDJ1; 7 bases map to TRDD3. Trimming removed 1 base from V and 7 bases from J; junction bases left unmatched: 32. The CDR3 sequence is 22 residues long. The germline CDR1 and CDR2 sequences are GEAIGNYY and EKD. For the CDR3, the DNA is TGTGCCTGTGACACTCTTCGGGAGCCAAGTCGGCGTGTGGGGGAGAGGGCCGGTAAACTCATCTTT. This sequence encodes CACDTLREPSRRVGERAGKLIF.

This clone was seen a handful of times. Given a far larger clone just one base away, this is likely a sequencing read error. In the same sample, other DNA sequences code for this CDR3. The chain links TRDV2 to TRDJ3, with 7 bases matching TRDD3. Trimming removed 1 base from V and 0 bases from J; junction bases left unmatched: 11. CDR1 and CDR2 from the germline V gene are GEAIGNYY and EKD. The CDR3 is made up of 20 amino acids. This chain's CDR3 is CACDTAGGMRSSWDTRQMFF. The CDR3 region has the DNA TGTGCCTGTGACACTGCGGGGGGGATGCGCAGCTCCTGGGACACCCGACAGATGTTTTTC.

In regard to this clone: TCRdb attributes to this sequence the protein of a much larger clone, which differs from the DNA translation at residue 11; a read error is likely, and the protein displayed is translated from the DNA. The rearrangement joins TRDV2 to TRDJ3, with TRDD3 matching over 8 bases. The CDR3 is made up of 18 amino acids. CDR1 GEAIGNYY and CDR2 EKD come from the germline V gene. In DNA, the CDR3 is TGTGCCTGTGACTCACTGGGGGGAAGCTCCCGGGACACCCGACAGATGTTTTTC. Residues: CACDSLGGSSRDTRQMFF.

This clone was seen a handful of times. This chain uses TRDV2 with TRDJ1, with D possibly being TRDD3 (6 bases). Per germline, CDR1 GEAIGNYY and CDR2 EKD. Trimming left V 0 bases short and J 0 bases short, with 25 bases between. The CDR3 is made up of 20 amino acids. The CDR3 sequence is CACDTEMLGSPEAYTDKLIF. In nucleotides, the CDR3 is TGTGCCTGTGACACCGAAATGCTGGGGTCCCCCGAGGCTTACACCGATAAACTCATCTTT.

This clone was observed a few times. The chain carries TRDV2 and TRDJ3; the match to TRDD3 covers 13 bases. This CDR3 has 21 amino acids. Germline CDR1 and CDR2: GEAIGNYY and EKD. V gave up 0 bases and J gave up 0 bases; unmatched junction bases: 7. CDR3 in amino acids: CACDTLLGDTEDSWDTRQMFF. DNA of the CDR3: TGTGCCTGTGACACCCTACTGGGGGATACGGAGGACTCCTGGGACACCCGACAGATGTTTTTC.

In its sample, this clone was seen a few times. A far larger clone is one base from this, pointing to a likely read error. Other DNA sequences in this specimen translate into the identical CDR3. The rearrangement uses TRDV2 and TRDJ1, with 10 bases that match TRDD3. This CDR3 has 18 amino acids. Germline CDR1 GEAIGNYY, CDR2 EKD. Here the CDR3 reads CACDTLTGGSLGGDKLIF. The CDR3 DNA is TGTGCCTGTGACACGCTTACTGGGGGATCCCTGGGGGGCGATAAACTCATCTTC.

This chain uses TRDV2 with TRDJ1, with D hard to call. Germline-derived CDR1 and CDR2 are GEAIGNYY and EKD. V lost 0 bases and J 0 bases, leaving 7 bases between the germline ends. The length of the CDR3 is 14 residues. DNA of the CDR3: TGTGCCTGTGACACCGTAGAAAACACCGATAAACTCATCTTT. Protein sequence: CACDTVENTDKLIF.

CDR3 sequence reads: CACDIVGDTRRGTDKLIF. The CDR3 DNA reads TGTGCCTGTGACATCGTGGGGGATACGCGAAGGGGGACCGATAAACTCATCTTT. The rearrangement links TRDV2 to TRDJ1; 11 nucleotides align to TRDD3. V trimming: 2 bases; J trimming: 2 bases; junction bases outside the gene matches: 12. The CDR3 is 18 amino acids. CDR1 is GEAIGNYY and CDR2 is EKD in the germline V gene.

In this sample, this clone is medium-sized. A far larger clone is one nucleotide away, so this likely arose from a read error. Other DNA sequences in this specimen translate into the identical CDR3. In DNA, the CDR3 is TGTGCTCTTGGGGAGCTATACTGGGGCCGTTCCACCGATAAACTCATCTTT. This sequence encodes CALGELYWGRSTDKLIF. This sequence joins TRDV1 and TRDJ1, with TRDD3 matching 7 bases. The CDR3 has 17 amino acids. From germline, CDR1 is TSWWSYY and CDR2 QGS. J lost 1 base, V lost 3 bases, and 11 bases had no gene match.

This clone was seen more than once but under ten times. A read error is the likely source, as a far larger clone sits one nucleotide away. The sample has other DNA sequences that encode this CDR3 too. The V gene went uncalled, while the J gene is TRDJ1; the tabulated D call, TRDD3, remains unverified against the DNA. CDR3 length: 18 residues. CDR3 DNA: TGTGCCTCAGCCTTAGGTAAACTGGGGGATATGAATACCGACAAACTCATCTTT. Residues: CASALGKLGDMNTDKLIF.

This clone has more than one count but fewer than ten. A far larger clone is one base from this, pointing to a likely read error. The CDR3, as DNA: TGTGCCTGTGACATCGTGGGGGATAGCGGTATTGATAAATTCATCTTT. Protein sequence: CACDIVGDSGIDKFIF. The rearrangement uses TRDV2 and TRDJ1; TRDD3 matches at 9 bases. The germline V gene encodes CDR1 GEAIGNYY and CDR2 EKD. The CDR3 has 16 residues.

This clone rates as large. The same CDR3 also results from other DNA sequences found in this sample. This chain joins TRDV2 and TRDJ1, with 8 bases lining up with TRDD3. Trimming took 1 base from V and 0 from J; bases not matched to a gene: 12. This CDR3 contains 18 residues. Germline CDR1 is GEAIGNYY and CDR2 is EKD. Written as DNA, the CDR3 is TGTGCCTGTGACACGGTGGGTACTGGGGGGTCGTACACCGATAAACTCATCTTT. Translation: CACDTVGTGGSYTDKLIF.

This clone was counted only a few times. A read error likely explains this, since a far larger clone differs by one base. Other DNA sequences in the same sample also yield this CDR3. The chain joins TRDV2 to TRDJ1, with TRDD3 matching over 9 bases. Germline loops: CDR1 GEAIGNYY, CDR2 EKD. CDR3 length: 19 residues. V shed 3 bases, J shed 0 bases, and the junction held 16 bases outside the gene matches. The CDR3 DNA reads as TGTGCCTGTGACTCTCTTGGAGTACTGGGGGAGAAGTACACCGATAAACTCATCTTT. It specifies CACDSLGVLGEKYTDKLIF.

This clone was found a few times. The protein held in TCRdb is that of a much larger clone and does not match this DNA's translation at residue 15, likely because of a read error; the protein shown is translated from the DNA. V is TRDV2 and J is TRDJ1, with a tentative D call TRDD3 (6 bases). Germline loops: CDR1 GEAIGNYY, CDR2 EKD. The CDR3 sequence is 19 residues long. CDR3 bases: TGTGCCTGTGACACGGTAGGGGAAACTGGGAGAACTTACACCGAAAAACTCATCTTT. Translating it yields CACDTVGETGRTYTEKLIF.

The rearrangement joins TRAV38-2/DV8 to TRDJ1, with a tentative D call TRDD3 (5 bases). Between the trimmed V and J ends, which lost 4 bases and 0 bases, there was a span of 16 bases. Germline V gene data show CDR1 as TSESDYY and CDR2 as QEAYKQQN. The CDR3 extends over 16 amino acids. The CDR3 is CAYREKGGGYTDKLIF. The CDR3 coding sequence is TGTGCTTATAGGGAGAAAGGGGGGGGTTACACCGATAAACTCATCTTT.

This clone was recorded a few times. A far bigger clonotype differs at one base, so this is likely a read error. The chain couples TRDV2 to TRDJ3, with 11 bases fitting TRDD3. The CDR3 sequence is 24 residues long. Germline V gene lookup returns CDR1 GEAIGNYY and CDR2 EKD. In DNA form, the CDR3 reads TGTGCCTGTAACACCGTGGCTCAGGCGGCTGGGGGATACAGGGTGTCCTGGGACACCCGACAGATGTTTTTC. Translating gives CACNTVAQAAGGYRVSWDTRQMFF.

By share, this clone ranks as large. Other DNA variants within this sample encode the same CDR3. CDR3 protein: CACDILLGDTSRDTRQMFF. The CDR3 nucleotides are TGTGCCTGTGACATATTACTGGGGGATACGTCCAGGGACACCCGACAGATGTTTTTC. The chain joins TRDV2 to TRDJ3; 13 bases agree with TRDD3. J gave up 5 bases and V 2 bases, and 8 bases lay outside the gene matches. Germline V CDR1 and CDR2: GEAIGNYY, EKD. This CDR3 has 19 residues.

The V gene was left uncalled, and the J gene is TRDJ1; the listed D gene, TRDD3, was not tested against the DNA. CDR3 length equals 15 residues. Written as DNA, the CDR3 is TGTGCCATCCTACTGTCGTACTGGGGGGTAGATAAACTCATCTTT. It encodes CAILLSYWGVDKLIF.

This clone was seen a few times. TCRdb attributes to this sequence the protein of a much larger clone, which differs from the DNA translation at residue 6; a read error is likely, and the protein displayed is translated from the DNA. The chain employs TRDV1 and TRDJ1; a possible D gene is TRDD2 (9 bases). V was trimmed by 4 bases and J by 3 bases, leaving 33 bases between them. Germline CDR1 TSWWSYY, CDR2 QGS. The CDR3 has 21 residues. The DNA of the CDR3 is TGTGCTCTTGGGGTCACCCTTCCTACTTACCGGGGGATATTAAGGGCCGATAAACTCATCTTT. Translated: CALGVTLPTYRGILRADKLIF.

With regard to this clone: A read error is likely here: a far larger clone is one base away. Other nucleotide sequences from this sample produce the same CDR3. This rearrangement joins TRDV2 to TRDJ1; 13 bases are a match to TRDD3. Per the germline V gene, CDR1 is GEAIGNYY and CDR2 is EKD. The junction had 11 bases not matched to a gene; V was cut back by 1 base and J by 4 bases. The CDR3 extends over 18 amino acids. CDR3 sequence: CACDTLGTGGYVGDKLIF. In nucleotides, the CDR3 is TGTGCCTGTGACACTCTAGGTACTGGGGGATACGTGGGCGATAAACTCATCTTT.

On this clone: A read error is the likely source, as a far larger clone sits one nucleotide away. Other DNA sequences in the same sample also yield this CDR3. CDR3 region: CACDTAGGMRSSWDTRQMFF. The CDR3 nucleotides are TGTGCCTGTGACACCGCGGGAGGGATGCGCAGCTCCTGGGACACCCGACAGATGTTTTTC. This chain joins TRDV2 and TRDJ3, with a possible D match to TRDD3 (5 bases). Germline V gene sequence: CDR1 GEAIGNYY, CDR2 EKD. V was shortened by 0 bases and J by 0 bases, with 17 bases between the two germline ends. The CDR3 loop spans 20 amino acids.

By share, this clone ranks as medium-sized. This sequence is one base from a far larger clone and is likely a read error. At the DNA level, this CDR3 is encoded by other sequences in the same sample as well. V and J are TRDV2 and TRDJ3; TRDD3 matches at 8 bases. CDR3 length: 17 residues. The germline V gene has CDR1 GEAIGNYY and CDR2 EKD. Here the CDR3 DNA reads TGCGCCTGTGACACCGGGGGATACTCCTGGGACACCCGACAGATGTTTTTC. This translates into CACDTGGYSWDTRQMFF.

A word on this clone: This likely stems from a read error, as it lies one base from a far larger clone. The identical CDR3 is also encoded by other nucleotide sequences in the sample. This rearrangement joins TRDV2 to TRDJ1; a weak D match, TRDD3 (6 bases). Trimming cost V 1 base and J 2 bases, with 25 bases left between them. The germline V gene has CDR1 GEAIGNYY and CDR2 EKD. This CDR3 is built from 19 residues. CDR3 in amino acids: CACDTVGETGRTYTDKLIF. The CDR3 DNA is TGTGCCTGTGACACGGTAGGGGAAACTGGGAGAACTTATACCGATAAACTCATCTTT.

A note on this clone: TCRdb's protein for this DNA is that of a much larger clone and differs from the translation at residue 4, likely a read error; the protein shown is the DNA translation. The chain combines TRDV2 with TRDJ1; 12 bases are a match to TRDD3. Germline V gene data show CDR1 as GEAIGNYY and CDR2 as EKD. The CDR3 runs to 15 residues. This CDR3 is CACGTLGDTRGKLIF. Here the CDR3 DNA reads TGTGCCTGTGGCACCCTGGGGGATACGCGGGGTAAACTCATCTTT.